These T cell receptor beta chains were read from a single sample in a study of blood T cell repertoires in COVID-19. The method was immunoSEQ multiplex PCR; TCRdb's version includes in-frame clones alone and lacks a portion of them. The profile shows around 290,000 clones, approximately 90% of them singletons. The sequencing sample was made of peripheral blood. The receptors were sampled from a man in his forties with acute or convalescent COVID-19. CDR3s include the opening cysteine and the closing phenylalanine or tryptophan. D genes are given only for firm matches. Only part of the rows carry a size: once, few, many, or a class if the clone is expanded.

V gene: TRBV6-1
D gene: TRBD1
J gene: TRBJ2-2
clone size: .
CDR3 protein: CASSEASGQGLLRGTGELFF
CDR3 DNA: TGTGCCAGCAGTGAAGCTTCTGGACAGGGGCTTCTTCGAGGCACCGGGGAGCTGTTTTTT

V gene: TRBV7-3
D gene: .
J gene: TRBJ2-3
clone size: .
CDR3 protein: CASSLTGGPDTQYF
CDR3 DNA: TGTGCCAGCAGCTTAACAGGGGGTCCAGATACGCAGTATTTT

V gene: TRBV19
D gene: .
J gene: TRBJ1-2
clone size: .
CDR3 protein: CASRKYPSQANYGYTF
CDR3 DNA: TGTGCCAGTAGAAAATACCCAAGTCAAGCGAACTATGGCTACACCTTC

V gene: TRBV2
D gene: .
J gene: TRBJ2-2
clone size: .
CDR3 protein: CASSVREENTGELFF
CDR3 DNA: TGTGCCAGCAGTGTGAGGGAAGAGAACACCGGGGAGCTGTTTTTT

V gene: TRBV29-1
D gene: .
J gene: TRBJ1-1
clone size: .
CDR3 protein: CSVAVQVQNTEAFF
CDR3 DNA: TGCAGCGTTGCGGTTCAGGTGCAGAACACTGAAGCTTTCTTT

V gene: TRBV6-5
D gene: TRBD1
J gene: TRBJ1-1
clone size: .
CDR3 protein: CASSRTGGEAFF
CDR3 DNA: TGTGCCAGCAGTCGGACAGGGGGAGAAGCTTTCTTT

V gene: TRBV5-1
D gene: .
J gene: TRBJ2-4
clone size: once
CDR3 protein: CASSLAGSENIQYF
CDR3 DNA: TGCGCCAGCAGCTTGGCGGGGTCGGAAAACATTCAGTACTTC

V gene: TRBV14
D gene: TRBD1
J gene: TRBJ2-7
clone size: .
CDR3 protein: CASSQLGGQSYEQYF
CDR3 DNA: TGTGCCAGCAGCCAATTAGGGGGACAGTCCTACGAGCAGTACTTC

V gene: TRBV7-9
D gene: .
J gene: TRBJ2-4
clone size: .
CDR3 protein: CASSLQGAKNIQYF
CDR3 DNA: TGTGCCAGCAGCTTACAGGGCGCCAAAAACATTCAGTACTTC

V gene: TRBV27
D gene: TRBD2
J gene: TRBJ2-1
clone size: once
CDR3 protein: CASSSTRGMRDEQFF
CDR3 DNA: TGTGCCAGCAGTTCGACGCGGGGGATGAGGGATGAGCAGTTCTTC

V gene: TRBV24-1
D gene: TRBD1
J gene: TRBJ2-4
clone size: .
CDR3 protein: CATRGQGDIQYF
CDR3 DNA: TGTGCCACCAGGGGACAGGGGGACATTCAGTACTTC

V gene: TRBV5-1
D gene: .
J gene: TRBJ1-1
clone size: .
CDR3 protein: CASSLPRVDGDEAFF
CDR3 DNA: TGCGCCAGCAGCTTGCCCAGGGTGGACGGCGACGAAGCTTTCTTT

V gene: TRBV12-5
D gene: TRBD1
J gene: TRBJ2-7
clone size: .
CDR3 protein: CATAHPGDRNPYEQYF
CDR3 DNA: TGTGCTACCGCCCACCCAGGGGACAGAAACCCATACGAGCAGTACTTC

V gene: TRBV9
D gene: .
J gene: TRBJ1-2
clone size: .
CDR3 protein: CASSVDSLYGYTF
CDR3 DNA: TGTGCCAGCAGCGTCGACAGCCTCTATGGCTACACCTTC

V gene: TRBV18
D gene: TRBD1
J gene: TRBJ1-2
clone size: .
CDR3 protein: CASSGSGGNDYGYTF
CDR3 DNA: TGTGCCAGCTCAGGATCAGGGGGCAACGACTATGGCTACACCTTC

V gene: TRBV19
D gene: TRBD2
J gene: TRBJ2-3
clone size: .
CDR3 protein: CASSIAPRTSGGPDTQYF
CDR3 DNA: TGTGCCAGTAGTATTGCCCCCAGGACTAGCGGGGGGCCAGATACGCAGTATTTT

V gene: TRBV14
D gene: .
J gene: TRBJ2-3
clone size: .
CDR3 protein: CASSQIGTQYF
CDR3 DNA: TGTGCCAGCAGCCAAATCGGTACGCAGTATTTT

V gene: TRBV7-2
D gene: .
J gene: TRBJ1-5
clone size: .
CDR3 protein: CASSMGHSLGPQHF
CDR3 DNA: TGTGCCAGCAGCATGGGACACTCCCTCGGACCCCAGCATTTT

V gene: TRBV29-1
D gene: .
J gene: TRBJ2-2
clone size: .
CDR3 protein: CSVGPMAGELFF
CDR3 DNA: TGCAGCGTTGGGCCGATGGCCGGGGAGCTGTTTTTT

V gene: TRBV5-1
D gene: .
J gene: TRBJ2-3
clone size: .
CDR3 protein: CASSAIPGADTQYF
CDR3 DNA: TGCGCCAGCAGCGCAATACCAGGTGCAGATACGCAGTATTTT

V gene: TRBV11-1
D gene: .
J gene: TRBJ1-2
clone size: .
CDR3 protein: CASSLVGYYGYTF
CDR3 DNA: TGTGCCAGCAGCTTAGTCGGGTACTATGGCTACACCTTC

V gene: TRBV3-1/TRBV3-2
D gene: .
J gene: TRBJ1-2
clone size: .
CDR3 protein: CASSQRTDITYGYTF
CDR3 DNA: TGTGCCAGCAGCCAAAGGACGGACATTACCTATGGCTACACCTTC

V gene: TRBV2
D gene: .
J gene: TRBJ2-3
clone size: .
CDR3 protein: CASSLGADTQYF
CDR3 DNA: TGTGCCAGCAGTTTGGGCGCAGATACGCAGTATTTT

V gene: TRBV11-3
D gene: .
J gene: TRBJ2-2
clone size: .
CDR3 protein: CASSLEGTEAEELFF
CDR3 DNA: TGTGCCAGCAGCTTAGAAGGCACCGAGGCCGAGGAGCTGTTTTTT

V gene: TRBV6-1
D gene: TRBD1
J gene: TRBJ1-1
clone size: .
CDR3 protein: CASSEIGQGSKAFF
CDR3 DNA: TGTGCCAGCAGTGAAATAGGACAGGGGAGTAAAGCTTTCTTT

V gene: TRBV10-3
D gene: .
J gene: TRBJ1-2
clone size: .
CDR3 protein: CAISGQATYYGYTF
CDR3 DNA: TGTGCCATCAGTGGACAGGCCACTTACTATGGCTACACCTTC

V gene: TRBV19
D gene: .
J gene: TRBJ1-2
clone size: .
CDR3 protein: CASSIKRRVANYGYTF
CDR3 DNA: TGTGCCAGTAGTATCAAGCGCAGGGTAGCTAACTATGGCTACACCTTC

V gene: TRBV2
D gene: .
J gene: TRBJ1-6
clone size: .
CDR3 protein: CASRATGGGNSPLHF
CDR3 DNA: TGTGCCAGCAGAGCGACAGGCGGTGGAAATTCACCCCTCCACTTT

V gene: TRBV6-1
D gene: .
J gene: TRBJ2-7
clone size: .
CDR3 protein: CASSDPQGTQSSYEQYF
CDR3 DNA: TGTGCCAGCAGTGACCCACAGGGGACTCAAAGCTCCTACGAGCAGTACTTC

V gene: TRBV27
D gene: TRBD1
J gene: TRBJ1-2
clone size: .
CDR3 protein: CASSLIPGTGVNYGYTF
CDR3 DNA: TGTGCCAGCAGTTTAATCCCCGGGACAGGGGTTAACTATGGCTACACCTTC

V gene: TRBV3-1/TRBV3-2
D gene: TRBD1
J gene: TRBJ1-6
clone size: .
CDR3 protein: CASSQLRGQTLF
CDR3 DNA: TGTGCCAGCAGCCAACTAAGGGGACAGACGTTATTT

V gene: TRBV5-5
D gene: TRBD1
J gene: TRBJ2-7
clone size: .
CDR3 protein: CASSLGTGAYEQYF
CDR3 DNA: TGTGCCAGCAGCTTGGGGACAGGGGCCTACGAGCAGTACTTC

V gene: TRBV9
D gene: TRBD1
J gene: TRBJ2-3
clone size: .
CDR3 protein: CASSVGQGSTDTQYF
CDR3 DNA: TGTGCCAGCAGCGTAGGACAGGGGAGCACAGATACGCAGTATTTT

V gene: TRBV27
D gene: .
J gene: TRBJ2-7
clone size: .
CDR3 protein: CASSSLVRGPPYEQYF
CDR3 DNA: TGTGCCAGCAGTTCCCTCGTCAGGGGCCCCCCCTACGAGCAGTACTTC

V gene: TRBV7-8
D gene: TRBD2
J gene: TRBJ2-2
clone size: .
CDR3 protein: CASSSPTSGGALGELFF
CDR3 DNA: TGTGCCAGCAGCTCTCCTACTAGCGGGGGGGCCCTCGGGGAGCTGTTTTTT

V gene: TRBV9
D gene: .
J gene: TRBJ1-2
clone size: .
CDR3 protein: CASSVVPGGGYTF
CDR3 DNA: TGTGCCAGCAGCGTAGTACCTGGCGGTGGCTACACCTTC

V gene: TRBV6-5
D gene: .
J gene: TRBJ1-2
clone size: once
CDR3 protein: CASSSRGGANYGYTF
CDR3 DNA: TGTGCCAGCAGCTCTCGGGGGGGAGCTAACTATGGCTACACCTTC

V gene: TRBV15
D gene: TRBD1
J gene: TRBJ1-6
clone size: .
CDR3 protein: CATSRDRQYNSPLHF
CDR3 DNA: TGTGCCACCAGCAGGGACAGGCAGTATAATTCACCCCTCCACTTT

V gene: TRBV2
D gene: .
J gene: TRBJ2-7
clone size: .
CDR3 protein: CASSDFRIVSEQYF
CDR3 DNA: TGTGCCAGCAGTGATTTCAGAATCGTAAGCGAGCAGTACTTC

V gene: TRBV19
D gene: .
J gene: TRBJ2-3
clone size: .
CDR3 protein: CASRLRGLPDTQYF
CDR3 DNA: TGTGCCAGTAGACTCCGGGGACTGCCAGATACGCAGTATTTT

V gene: TRBV28
D gene: .
J gene: TRBJ2-3
clone size: .
CDR3 protein: CASSFLGIPSTDTQYF
CDR3 DNA: TGTGCCAGCAGTTTTTTGGGCATTCCCTCCACAGATACGCAGTATTTT

V gene: TRBV5-1
D gene: .
J gene: TRBJ2-1
clone size: once
CDR3 protein: CASSYQGNEQFF
CDR3 DNA: TGCGCCAGCAGCTACCAGGGGAATGAGCAGTTCTTC

V gene: TRBV5-1
D gene: .
J gene: TRBJ1-2
clone size: .
CDR3 protein: CASSLRDTNYGYTF
CDR3 DNA: TGCGCCAGCAGCTTAAGGGACACTAACTATGGCTACACCTTC

V gene: TRBV6-5
D gene: .
J gene: TRBJ1-5
clone size: .
CDR3 protein: CASSRQVNQPQHF
CDR3 DNA: TGTGCCAGCAGTAGACAGGTCAATCAGCCCCAGCATTTT

V gene: TRBV3-1/TRBV3-2
D gene: TRBD1
J gene: TRBJ2-5
clone size: once
CDR3 protein: CASSRGTGMGEETQYF
CDR3 DNA: TGTGCCAGCAGCCGTGGGACAGGAATGGGTGAAGAGACCCAGTACTTC

V gene: TRBV20-1
D gene: .
J gene: TRBJ2-1
clone size: .
CDR3 protein: CSASWGGAFRYNEQFF
CDR3 DNA: TGCAGTGCTAGTTGGGGGGGGGCCTTCCGATACAATGAGCAGTTCTTC

V gene: TRBV12-3/TRBV12-4
D gene: .
J gene: TRBJ2-1
clone size: .
CDR3 protein: CASSLRDEQFF
CDR3 DNA: TGTGCCAGCAGTTTACGGGATGAGCAGTTCTTC

V gene: TRBV5-1
D gene: .
J gene: TRBJ1-1
clone size: .
CDR3 protein: CASSQPGEVKGFF
CDR3 DNA: TGCGCCAGCAGCCAGCCGGGAGAGGTGAAGGGTTTCTTT

V gene: TRBV5-1
D gene: TRBD1
J gene: TRBJ2-7
clone size: .
CDR3 protein: CASSLEGAELGEQYF
CDR3 DNA: TGCGCCAGCAGCTTGGAGGGGGCAGAATTGGGCGAGCAGTACTTC

V gene: TRBV3-1/TRBV3-2
D gene: .
J gene: TRBJ2-3
clone size: .
CDR3 protein: CASSPPTGNTDTQYF
CDR3 DNA: TGTGCCAGCAGCCCGCCGACAGGAAACACAGATACGCAGTATTTT

V gene: TRBV30
D gene: .
J gene: TRBJ2-1
clone size: .
CDR3 protein: CAWDRVLGNEQFF
CDR3 DNA: TGTGCCTGGGACAGAGTTCTTGGCAATGAGCAGTTCTTC

V gene: TRBV5-4
D gene: .
J gene: TRBJ1-1
clone size: .
CDR3 protein: CASSSPITGGTEAFF
CDR3 DNA: TGTGCCAGCAGCTCCCCAATTACAGGCGGAACTGAAGCTTTCTTT

V gene: TRBV12-3/TRBV12-4
D gene: TRBD1
J gene: TRBJ1-2
clone size: .
CDR3 protein: CASSMYRGRVYTF
CDR3 DNA: TGTGCCAGCAGTATGTACAGGGGGCGCGTCTACACCTTC

V gene: TRBV5-5
D gene: TRBD1
J gene: TRBJ2-2
clone size: .
CDR3 protein: CASSLGQGPYTGELFF
CDR3 DNA: TGTGCCAGCAGCTTGGGACAGGGCCCGTATACCGGGGAGCTGTTTTTT

V gene: TRBV5-5
D gene: .
J gene: TRBJ1-1
clone size: .
CDR3 protein: CASILYSNTEAFF
CDR3 DNA: TGTGCCAGCATCCTTTACTCGAACACTGAAGCTTTCTTT